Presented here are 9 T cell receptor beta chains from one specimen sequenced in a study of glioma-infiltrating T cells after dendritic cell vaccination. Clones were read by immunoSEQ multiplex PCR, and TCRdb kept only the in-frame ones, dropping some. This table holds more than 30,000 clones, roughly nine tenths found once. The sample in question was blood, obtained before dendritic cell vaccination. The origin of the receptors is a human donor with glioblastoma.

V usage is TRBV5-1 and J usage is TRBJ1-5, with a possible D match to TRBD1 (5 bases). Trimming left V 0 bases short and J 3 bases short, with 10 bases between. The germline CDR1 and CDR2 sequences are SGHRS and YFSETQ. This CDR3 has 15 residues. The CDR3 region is CASSLGQSDNQPQHF. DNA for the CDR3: TGCGCCAGCAGCTTGGGACAGTCGGACAATCAGCCCCAGCATTTT. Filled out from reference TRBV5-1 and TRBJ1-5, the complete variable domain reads KAGVTQTPRYLIKTRGQQVTLSCSPISGHRSVSWYQQTPGQGLQFLFEYFSETQRNKGNFPGRFSGRQFSNSRSEMNVSTLELGDSALYLCASSLGQSDNQPQHFGDGTRLSIL.

The CDR3 sequence: CASSSGQGKYEQYF. The CDR3 DNA reads as TGTGCCAGCTCATCAGGACAGGGAAAATACGAGCAGTACTTC. This chain connects TRBV18 to TRBJ2-7, with 8 bases aligning to TRBD1. After removal of 5 bases from V and 4 bases from J, the junction contained 7 bases not matched to a gene. The germline V gene encodes CDR1 KGHSH and CDR2 LQKENI. There are 14 residues in the CDR3.

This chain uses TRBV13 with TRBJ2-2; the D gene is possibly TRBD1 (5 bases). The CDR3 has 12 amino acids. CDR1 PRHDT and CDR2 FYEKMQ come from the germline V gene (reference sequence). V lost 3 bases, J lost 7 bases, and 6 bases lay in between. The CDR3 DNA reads TGTGCCAGCAGCTTTAGGGGCGGGGAGCTGTTTTTT. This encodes CASSFRGGELFF.

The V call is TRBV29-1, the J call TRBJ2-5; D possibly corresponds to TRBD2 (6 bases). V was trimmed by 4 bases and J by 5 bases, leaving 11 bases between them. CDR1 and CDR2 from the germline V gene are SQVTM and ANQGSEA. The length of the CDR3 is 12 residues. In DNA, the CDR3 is TGCAGCGTTGCTGGGGACTGGGAGACCCAGTACTTC. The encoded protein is CSVAGDWETQYF.

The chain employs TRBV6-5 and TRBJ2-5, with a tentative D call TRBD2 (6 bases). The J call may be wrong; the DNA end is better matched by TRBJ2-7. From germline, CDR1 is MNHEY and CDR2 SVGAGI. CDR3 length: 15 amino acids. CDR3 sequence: CASSYSPGGLYEQYF. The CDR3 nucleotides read TGTGCCAGCAGTTACTCGCCCGGGGGTTTGTACGAGCAGTACTTC.

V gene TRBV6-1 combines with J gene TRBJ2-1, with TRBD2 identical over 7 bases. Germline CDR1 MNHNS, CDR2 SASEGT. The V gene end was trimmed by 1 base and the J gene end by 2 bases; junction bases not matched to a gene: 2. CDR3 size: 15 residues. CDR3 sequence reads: CASSEVSGTYNEQFF. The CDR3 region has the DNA TGTGCCAGCAGTGAAGTGAGCGGGACCTACAATGAGCAGTTCTTC.

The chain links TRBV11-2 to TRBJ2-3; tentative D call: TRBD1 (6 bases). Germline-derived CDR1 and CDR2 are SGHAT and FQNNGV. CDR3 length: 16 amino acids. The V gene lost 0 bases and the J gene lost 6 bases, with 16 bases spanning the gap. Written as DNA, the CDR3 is TGTGCCAGCAGCTTAGAGGGGCGAGGGGGAAGGGATACGCAGTATTTT. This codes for CASSLEGRGGRDTQYF.

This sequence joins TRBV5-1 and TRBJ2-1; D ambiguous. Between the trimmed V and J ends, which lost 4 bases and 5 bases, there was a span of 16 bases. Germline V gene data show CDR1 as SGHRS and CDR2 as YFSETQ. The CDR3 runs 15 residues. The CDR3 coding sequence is TGCGCCAGCAGCCCCCGGGTAGGCAGCGACAATGAGCAGTTCTTC. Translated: CASSPRVGSDNEQFF.

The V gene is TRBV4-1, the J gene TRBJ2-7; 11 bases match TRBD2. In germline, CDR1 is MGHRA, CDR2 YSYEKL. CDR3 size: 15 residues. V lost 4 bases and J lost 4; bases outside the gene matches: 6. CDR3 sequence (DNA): TGCGCCAGCAGCCCCCTAGCGGGGGGACGGTACGAGCAGTACTTC. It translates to CASSPLAGGRYEQYF.